This T cell receptor (beta chain) comes out of a study of T cells in localized non-small cell lung cancer. Whole-study findings and limits: A median of roughly 55 of the top 100 tumor clones appeared in adjacent lung, which was paired and uninvolved.

Data came from immunoSEQ multiplex PCR; TCRdb stores just in-frame clones and leaves some out. The repertoire holds approximately 81,000 clones, approximately 90% seen once, with around a fifth in the top ten. Regarding this clone: Its matching antigen is unknown.

The CDR3 is 13 amino acids. Germline lookup yields CDR1 MNHNS and CDR2 SASEGT. V was clipped by 6 bases and J by 4 bases; unmatched bases: 4. This receptor was obtained from a woman between 40 and 69 years old with stage I squamous cell lung carcinoma. The chain employs TRBV6-1 and TRBJ1-2; 8 bases agree with TRBD1. The specimen was peripheral blood, collected before any cancer treatment. CDR3 sequence (DNA): TGTGCCAGCAGCGACAGGGGACCCTATGGCTACACCTTC. Translating it yields CASSDRGPYGYTF.